Sequencing of this T cell receptor beta chain was carried out in a study of blood T cells in healthy people across ages. Healthy individuals of Caucasian origin from Russia, aged 6 to 90, served as donors. Each individual donor underwent a draw of ten milliliters of peripheral blood. Trimming removed 5 bases from V and 6 bases from J, with 19 bases in between. The CDR3 sequence is 15 residues long. Germline V gene data show CDR1 as MNHEY and CDR2 as SMNVEV (reference sequence). Study-level points and caveats: Age showed a roughly linear inverse relationship with TCR beta diversity per million T cells.

This clonotype came up a few times. Its target is not known. A J-beta primer mix and a sample-barcoded 5' primer were used in a second PCR of roughly 6 to 12 cycles. TCRdb processed the 5' RACE reads anew with MiXCR; each CDR3 protein has one entry. The sample includes 1.5 million to 2 million distinct CDR3 sequences, 28% of them seen just once. The TCR comes from a woman aged 25 to 45 in good health. The sample was blood. V usage is TRBV27 and J usage is TRBJ1-2; tentative D call: TRBD1 (6 bases). CDR3 DNA: TGTGCCAGCAGTCGACTCGGACGGGGGCGGGATGGCTACACCTTC. It yields the protein CASSRLGRGRDGYTF.